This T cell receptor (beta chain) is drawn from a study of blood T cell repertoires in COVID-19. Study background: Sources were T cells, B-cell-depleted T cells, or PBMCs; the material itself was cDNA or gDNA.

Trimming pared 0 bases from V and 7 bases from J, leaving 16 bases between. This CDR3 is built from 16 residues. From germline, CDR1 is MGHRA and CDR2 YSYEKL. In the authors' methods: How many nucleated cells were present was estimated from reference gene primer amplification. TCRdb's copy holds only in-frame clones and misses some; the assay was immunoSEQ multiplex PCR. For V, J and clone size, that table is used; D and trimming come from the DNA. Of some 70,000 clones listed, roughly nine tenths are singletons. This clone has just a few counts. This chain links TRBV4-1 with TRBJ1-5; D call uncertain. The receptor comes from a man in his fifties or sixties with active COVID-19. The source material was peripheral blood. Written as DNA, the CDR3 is TGCGCCAGCAGCCAAGAGGTCGGTCCCGGGTTCCAGCCCCAGCATTTT. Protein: CASSQEVGPGFQPQHF.